These T cell receptor beta chains were read from a single sample in a study of blood T cell repertoires in COVID-19. Sequenced by immunoSEQ multiplex PCR; TCRdb stores in-frame clones only, minus some. This table holds 300,000 to 400,000 clones, 85% to 95% found once. The sequenced sample consisted of PBMCs or T cells enriched from blood (not recorded which). The receptors were gathered from a woman aged 30 to 39 who had been exposed to COVID-19. Both conserved end residues are part of each CDR3. A D gene is named only where the DNA matches it firmly. Rows give clone size only sometimes, using once, few, many, or a class for an expanded clone.

clone size,D gene,V gene,J gene,CDR3 protein,CDR3 DNA
-,-,TRBV27,TRBJ1-1,CASSFGGALNTEAFF,TGTGCCAGCAGTTTTGGTGGGGCACTGAACACTGAAGCTTTCTTT
-,-,TRBV20-1,TRBJ1-4,CSASRQVGEKLFF,TGCAGTGCTAGTCGGCAGGTTGGCGAAAAACTGTTTTTT
-,-,TRBV9,TRBJ1-4,CASSPQQVATNEKLFF,TGTGCCAGCAGCCCGCAACAGGTTGCAACTAATGAAAAACTGTTTTTT
-,-,TRBV4-3,TRBJ1-1,CASSQDSQFTEAFF,TGCGCCAGCAGCCAAGACAGTCAATTCACTGAAGCTTTCTTT
-,TRBD1,TRBV18,TRBJ1-2,CASSPGTGGYYGYTF,TGTGCCAGCTCACCCGGGACAGGGGGCTACTATGGCTACACCTTC
few,-,TRBV2,TRBJ1-6,CASKGGRNSPLHF,TGTGCCAGCAAAGGAGGTCGCAATTCACCCCTCCACTTT
-,-,TRBV7-9,TRBJ2-3,CASSLEEGARPDTQYF,TGTGCCAGCAGCTTGGAGGAGGGGGCTCGGCCAGATACGCAGTATTTT
-,TRBD2,TRBV7-8,TRBJ2-1,CASSLRPKRGTTYNEQFF,TGTGCCAGCAGCTTACGGCCTAAGCGGGGGACAACCTACAATGAGCAGTTCTTC
-,TRBD1,TRBV6-2/TRBV6-3,TRBJ1-2,CASSYPAGGIYGYTF,TGTGCCAGCAGTTATCCGGCAGGGGGAATCTATGGCTACACCTTC
-,-,TRBV5-1,TRBJ2-3,CASSLVSGTDTQYF,TGCGCCAGCAGCTTGGTATCGGGTACAGATACGCAGTATTTT
-,TRBD2,TRBV7-2,TRBJ2-1,CASSLSLWASGGAPHEQFF,TGTGCCAGCAGCTTATCTTTGTGGGCTAGCGGGGGGGCCCCCCATGAGCAGTTCTTC
once,-,TRBV6-6,TRBJ2-3,CASSPGTDTQYF,TGTGCCAGCAGCCCCGGCACAGATACGCAGTATTTT
-,TRBD2,TRBV7-8,TRBJ2-3,CASSHTSGGFAQYF,TGTGCCAGCAGCCATACTAGCGGGGGTTTTGCGCAGTATTTT
-,TRBD1,TRBV3-1/TRBV3-2,TRBJ1-2,CASSLLGQGIGGYTF,TGTGCCAGCAGCCTCCTAGGACAGGGGATCGGCGGCTACACCTTC
-,TRBD2,TRBV4-2,TRBJ2-7,CASSQARLAGNYEQYF,TGTGCCAGCAGCCAAGCCCGACTAGCGGGGAACTACGAGCAGTACTTC
-,-,TRBV5-1,TRBJ2-5,CASSAQGYETQYF,TGCGCCAGCAGCGCGCAGGGGTATGAGACCCAGTACTTC
-,-,TRBV5-1,TRBJ1-1,CASSQGSMNTEAFF,TGCGCCAGCAGTCAGGGGTCCATGAACACTGAAGCTTTCTTT
-,-,TRBV11-2,TRBJ2-3,CAPATGDTQYF,TGTGCTCCAGCAACAGGGGATACGCAGTATTTT
-,TRBD1,TRBV12-5,TRBJ1-2,CASGLQGNYGYTF,TGTGCTAGTGGTTTACAGGGGAACTATGGCTACACCTTC
-,TRBD2,TRBV7-2,TRBJ2-2,CASRGAGVNTGELFF,TGTGCCAGCAGAGGTGCGGGAGTGAACACCGGGGAGCTGTTTTTT